This passage covers 23 T cell receptor beta chains from one sample sequenced in a study of CD4+ T cells in melanoma. The assay was immunoSEQ multiplex PCR, and TCRdb's table has in-frame clones only and misses some. The table records 52,000 or so clones, over 60% of them present only once. The sequencing sample was made of tumor tissue. The source is a human donor with melanoma.

The J gene is TRBJ2-1, the V gene TRBV27; 10 positions match TRBD1. The germline gives CDR1 MNHEY, CDR2 SMNVEV (reference sequence). V was clipped by 1 base and J by 6 bases; unmatched bases: 3. This CDR3 region has 15 residues. The CDR3 region has the DNA TGTGCCAGCAGTTTATGGGGACAGGGGTTCAATGAGCAGTTCTTC. It yields the protein CASSLWGQGFNEQFF.

CDR3 loop: CAWRSDRSPSYEQYF. CDR3 in DNA: TGTGCCTGGAGGTCGGACAGGTCTCCGTCCTACGAGCAGTACTTC. V usage is TRBV30 and J usage is TRBJ2-5, with 7 positions matching TRBD1. The J call is uncertain, as TRBJ2-7 better fits the DNA end. The CDR3 is made up of 15 amino acids. Germline V lookup: CDR1 GTSNPN, CDR2 SVGIG (reference sequence).

V is TRBV6-6 and J is TRBJ1-2; 7 nucleotides align to TRBD1. The CDR3 is 13 amino acids. Germline CDR1 MNHNY, CDR2 SVGAGI (reference sequence). The J segment lost 8 bases and the V segment lost 2 bases, leaving 5 bases of the junction unmatched. The CDR3 DNA is TGTGCCAGCAGTTACGAGGACAGGCCGGGCTACACCTTC. Amino acids: CASSYEDRPGYTF.

The J gene is TRBJ1-1, the V gene TRBV9; D is ambiguous. CDR1 and CDR2 (germline): SGDLS, YYNGEE. This CDR3 is 16 amino acids long. Trimming stripped 1 base from V and 4 bases from J, with 17 bases between. DNA for the CDR3: TGTGCCAGCAGCGTACTTCCCTTAACTGAGGGCACTGAAGCTTTCTTT. Its translation is CASSVLPLTEGTEAFF.

CDR3 DNA: TGTGCCAGCAGAAGTTCGGGGGAACTCACCGGGGAGCTGTTTTTT. Protein: CASRSSGELTGELFF. The rearrangement joins TRBV6-5 to TRBJ2-2, with a weak D call TRBD2 (6 bases). Trimming pared 6 bases from V and 4 bases from J, leaving 15 bases between. The CDR3 loop spans 15 amino acids. Germline CDR1 is MNHEY and CDR2 is SVGAGI.

The chain employs TRBV28 and TRBJ1-2; D gene ambiguous. CDR1 is MDHEN and CDR2 is SYDVKM in the germline V gene. V lost 7 bases, J lost 4 bases, and 7 bases lay in between. This CDR3 comprises 11 residues. The CDR3 coding sequence is TGTGCCAGCAACCGACTCTATGGCTACACCTTC. Translated: CASNRLYGYTF.

The rearrangement uses TRBV7-9 and TRBJ1-6; D uncertain. V gave up 4 bases and J gave up 5 bases, with 12 bases separating them. Germline lookup yields CDR1 SEHNR and CDR2 FQNEAQ (reference sequence). The CDR3 has 15 residues. In nucleotides, the CDR3 is TGTGCCAGCAGCTACTGGAAGTCTAATAATTCACCCCTCCACTTT. Protein sequence: CASSYWKSNNSPLHF.

On this clone: This could be a read error, since a much larger clone is one nucleotide away. This chain joins TRBV5-1 and TRBJ2-3; perhaps D is TRBD1 or TRBD2 (5 bases each). Germline-derived CDR1 and CDR2 are SGHRS and YFSETQ. The CDR3 is 14 residues long. V was cut by 10 bases and J by 0 bases, with 15 bases left in between. The chain's CDR3 is CAGTIGDSTDTQYF. The CDR3 nucleotides read TGCGCCGGCACCATAGGGGACAGCACAGATACGCAGTATTTT.

Remarks on this clone: One end of the junction fails to match germline, which may point to a read error. The CDR3 DNA follows: TGCAGCGCTGAATCGGGGGTATTTTCCACTGAAGCTTTCTTT. It specifies CSAESGVFSTEAFF. The genes are TRBV29-1 and TRBJ1-1; possible D gene TRBD1, 5 bases. The length of the CDR3 is 14 residues. The germline CDR1 and CDR2 sequences are SQVTM and ANQGSEA.

The genes are TRBV5-6 and TRBJ1-4, with 7 bases aligning to TRBD1. From germline, CDR1 is SGHDT and CDR2 YYEEEE. Germline trimming cut 4 bases from V and 0 bases from J; bases unmatched to any gene: 6. The CDR3 totals 16 residues. CDR3 loop: CASSQTGKTTNEKLFF. Here the CDR3 DNA reads TGTGCCAGCAGCCAGACAGGGAAAACAACTAATGAAAAACTGTTTTTT. Full variable domain (outside the CDR3, taken from reference TRBV5-6 and TRBJ1-4): DAGVTQSPTHLIKTRGQQVTLRCSPKSGHDTVSWYQQALGQGPQFIFQYYEEEERQRGNFPDRFSGHQFPNYSSELNVNALLLGDSALYLCASSQTGKTTNEKLFFGSGTQLSVL.

V gene TRBV6-1 combines with J gene TRBJ2-5; 9 bases are shared with TRBD2. From germline, CDR1 is MNHNS and CDR2 SASEGT. The CDR3 has 17 amino acids. V trimming: 1 base; J trimming: 0 bases; junction bases outside the gene matches: 6. The CDR3 DNA reads as TGTGCCAGCAGTGAAGTGGCTGCGGGGGGGTACCAAGAGACCCAGTACTTC. Translating gives CASSEVAAGGYQETQYF.

The V gene is TRBV30, the J gene TRBJ1-1; TRBD1 is a possible D gene (6 bases). Trimming shortened V by 0 bases and J by 1 base, and 6 bases separated the two germline ends. The CDR3 runs 13 residues. The germline V gene has CDR1 GTSNPN and CDR2 SVGIG (reference sequence). The CDR3 bases are TGTGCCTGGAGTGTACAGGGGAACACTGAAGCTTTCTTT. The encoded protein is CAWSVQGNTEAFF.

This chain uses TRBV29-1 with TRBJ1-5; 8 bases fit TRBD1. V lost 4 bases and J lost 2; bases outside the gene matches: 7. The germline gives CDR1 SQVTM, CDR2 ANQGSEA. The CDR3 is 15 residues long. The CDR3 nucleotides read TGCAGCGTTGCTTCAGGGGGCAATGGCAATCAGCCCCAGCATTTT. It is translated as CSVASGGNGNQPQHF.

The chain carries TRBV5-5 and TRBJ2-7; D perhaps matches TRBD1 (5 bases). The germline V gene encodes CDR1 SGHKS and CDR2 YYEKEE (reference sequence). This CDR3 is built from 15 residues. Trimming cost V 1 base and J 3 bases, with 14 bases left between them. The CDR3 protein is CASSLSVGQIYEQYF. The DNA of the CDR3 is TGTGCCAGCAGCTTGTCTGTGGGGCAGATCTACGAGCAGTACTTC. Using reference TRBV5-5 and TRBJ2-7 for the parts outside the CDR3, the full variable domain is DAGVTQSPTHLIKTRGQQVTLRCSPISGHKSVSWYQQVLGQGPQFIFQYYEKEERGRGNFPDRFSARQFPNYSSELNVNALLLGDSALYLCASSLSVGQIYEQYFGPGTRLTVT.

This chain uses TRBV7-9 with TRBJ1-6; D might be TRBD1 (6 bases). V was shortened by 5 bases and J by 8 bases, with 13 bases between the two germline ends. This CDR3 is 14 amino acids long. Germline CDR1 SEHNR, CDR2 FQNEAQ (reference sequence). As DNA, the CDR3 is TGTGCCAGCAGCCCGTGGGGGGCCGATTCACCCCTCCACTTT. It is translated as CASSPWGADSPLHF.

The V call is TRBV5-4, the J call TRBJ1-1, with D possibly TRBD1 on 6 matching bases. CDR3 length: 14 residues. V lost 1 base and J 1 base, leaving 8 bases between the germline ends. The germline V gene has CDR1 SGHNT and CDR2 YYREEE (reference sequence). This chain's CDR3 is CASSLQGTNTEAFF. The CDR3 DNA follows: TGTGCCAGCAGCTTGCAGGGGACGAACACTGAAGCTTTCTTT. Together with reference TRBV5-4 and TRBJ1-1, the CDR3 gives the full variable domain: ETGVTQSPTHLIKTRGQQVTLRCSSQSGHNTVSWYQQALGQGPQFIFQYYREEENGRGNFPPRFSGLQFPNYSSELNVNALELDDSALYLCASSLQGTNTEAFFGQGTRLTVV.

This clone was counted a few times. The chain links TRBV2 to TRBJ1-2; 8 bases align to TRBD1. V shed 7 bases, J shed 8 bases, and the junction held 6 bases outside the gene matches. Per the germline V gene, CDR1 is SNHLY and CDR2 is FYNNEI. The CDR3 runs 12 residues. The CDR3 coding sequence is TGTGCCAGCAATACAGGGGGTTGGGGCTACACCTTC. It yields the protein CASNTGGWGYTF.

The J gene is TRBJ1-4, the V gene TRBV18, with TRBD1 matching 10 bases. The germline gives CDR1 KGHSH, CDR2 LQKENI. The CDR3 sequence is 15 residues long. V dropped 3 bases and J dropped 5; count of bases not matched to a gene: 3. The CDR3 loop reads CASSPPGQGNEKLFF. CDR3 sequence (DNA): TGTGCCAGCTCACCTCCGGGACAGGGGAATGAAAAACTGTTTTTT.

The genes are TRBV7-2 and TRBJ2-7; perhaps TRBD2 as D (6 bases). The CDR3 runs 14 residues. Germline CDR1 reads SGHTA; CDR2 reads FQGNSA. V was pared by 3 bases and J by 0 bases, with 9 bases between. This CDR3 is CASSFSGVSYEQYF. The CDR3 DNA reads TGTGCCAGCAGCTTTTCGGGGGTCTCCTACGAGCAGTACTTC.

This clone counts as medium-sized. The gene calls are TRBV7-9 and TRBJ2-1; D is undetermined. CDR1 and CDR2 (germline): SEHNR, FQNEAQ (reference sequence). V lost 8 bases and J 2 bases, leaving 4 bases between the germline ends. The CDR3 is 11 residues long. The CDR3 region has the DNA TGTGCCAGCCACGCCTACAATGAGCAGTTCTTC. It specifies CASHAYNEQFF. The whole variable domain, filled in from reference TRBV7-9 and TRBJ2-1, reads DTGVSQNPRHKITKRGQNVTFRCDPISEHNRLYWYRQTLGQGPEFLTYFQNEAQLEKSRLLSDRFSAERPKGSFSTLEIQRTEQGDSAMYLCASHAYNEQFFGPGTRLTVL.

The chain uses TRBV11-2 and TRBJ2-4, with 10 bases aligning to TRBD1. The ends lost 7 bases at V and 8 bases at J; junction bases unmatched: 8. From germline, CDR1 is SGHAT and CDR2 FQNNGV. This CDR3 contains 14 residues. CDR3: CASNWDRGTDIQYF. CDR3 nucleotides: TGTGCCAGCAATTGGGACAGGGGAACGGACATTCAGTACTTC.

The chain links TRBV5-1 to TRBJ1-1; 10 nucleotides match TRBD1. In germline, CDR1 is SGHRS, CDR2 YFSETQ. Trimming at V came to 5 bases and at J to 11 bases, leaving 6 bases not matched to a gene. The CDR3 extends over 12 amino acids. The CDR3 nucleotides read TGCGCCAGCAGAACCGGGACAGGGGATGCTTTCTTT. This codes for CASRTGTGDAFF.

The rearrangement joins TRBV5-1 to TRBJ2-5; 8 bases match TRBD2. The CDR3 extends over 14 amino acids. The junction had 3 bases not matched to a gene; V was cut back by 4 bases and J by 1 base. Germline V gene data show CDR1 as SGHRS and CDR2 as YFSETQ. The CDR3 region has the DNA TGCGCCAGCAGCCGAGCGGGGGTCCAAGAGACCCAGTACTTC. Protein product: CASSRAGVQETQYF.